This T cell receptor (beta chain) appears in the sequencing data of a study of blood T cell repertoires in COVID-19. The overall study: Acute-phase and convalescent COVID-19 samples originated in the United States, Italy and Spain. PBMCs, B-cell-depleted T cells, or T cells provided the cDNA or gDNA that made up the material.

Per the authors' pipeline: Estimated nucleated cell counts came from reference gene primer amplification. TCRdb's table, derived via immunoSEQ multiplex PCR, lists solely in-frame clones and lacks some. V and J calls and clone size are those listed in that table; D and trimming were worked out from the DNA. Of 270,000 or so clones detected, around nine tenths appear once; the ten largest clones hold less than 1%. The trim removed 3 bases at V and 4 bases at J, leaving 6 bases unmatched. The CDR3 runs to 16 residues. In germline, CDR1 is LNHDA, CDR2 SQIVND (reference sequence). The chain links TRBV19 to TRBJ2-2, with TRBD1 matching over 9 bases. The source of this sequence is a woman in her forties who had recovered from COVID-19. Sequenced sample: peripheral blood. In nucleotides, the CDR3 is TGTGCCAGTAGTATCGGACAGGGGTGGAGCACCGGGGAGCTGTTTTTT. Amino acids: CASSIGQGWSTGELFF.